These 9 T cell receptor beta chains came from one sample sequenced in a study of T cell responses to AZD1222 COVID-19 vaccine (TCRdb year 2021). The method behind the library was the immunoSEQ multiplex PCR assay. The table was pulled from immuneACCESS by TCRdb, which kept in-frame rearrangements only. Such tables lose some clones; where checked, under half of the loss comes from unresolved V genes, and the rest has no known cause. This sample has around 130,000 clones in its table, and around 90% of those were observed once. The ten top clones hold more than 0.95% of the sample. The sample's time point label is to be understood as: about 28 days (+/-7) after the second vaccine dose. The input for sequencing was peripheral blood, taken 28 days after the second AZD1222 dose. The receptors stem from an adult who received the AZD1222 COVID-19 vaccine.

J is TRBJ2-1 and V is TRBV24-1; no reliable D call. Trimming left V 4 bases short and J 7 bases short, with 16 bases between. This CDR3 region has 15 residues. Germline CDR1 KGHDR, CDR2 SFDVKD. CDR3 sequence (DNA): TGTGCCACCAGTGACCCTGCGGCTTCAAATAATGAGCAGTTCTTC. Translating it yields CATSDPAASNNEQFF.

J is TRBJ2-7 and V is TRBV7-8, with D maybe TRBD1 (6 bases). Germline CDR1 and CDR2: SGHVS and FQNEAQ. CDR3 length: 14 residues. V dropped 5 bases and J dropped 3 bases, with 14 bases sitting between them. CDR3 in amino acids: CASSQRTGNYEQYF. CDR3 DNA sequence: TGTGCCAGCAGCCAACGAACAGGGAACTACGAGCAGTACTTC.

For the CDR3, the DNA is TGTGCCAGCTTCCCGGGACAGCGCTACAATGAGCAGTTCTTC. This codes for CASFPGQRYNEQFF. The V and J genes are TRBV27 and TRBJ2-1, with TRBD1 identical over 7 bases. The CDR3 contains 14 residues. Looked up from germline, CDR1 is MNHEY and CDR2 is SMNVEV (reference sequence). V lost 8 bases to trimming and J lost 3 bases; unmatched junction nucleotides: 7.

The rearrangement joins TRBV19 to TRBJ1-1, with TRBD1 matching 7 bases. Germline V gives CDR1 LNHDA, CDR2 SQIVND (reference sequence). The CDR3 is made up of 15 amino acids. Losses at the gene ends were 8 bases for V and 3 bases for J; bases not matched to a gene: 12. CDR3 sequence reads: CASQSQGVADTEAFF. Here the CDR3 DNA reads TGTGCCAGTCAATCCCAGGGGGTTGCGGACACTGAAGCTTTCTTT.

The chain uses TRBV30 and TRBJ1-2; no firm D call. The CDR3 runs 13 residues. Germline values: CDR1 GTSNPN, CDR2 SVGIG (reference sequence). V was cut by 2 bases and J by 0 bases, with 7 bases left in between. The CDR3 DNA is TGTGCCTGGAGTCTGACATCTAACTATGGCTACACCTTC. It specifies CAWSLTSNYGYTF.

The genes are TRBV6-5 and TRBJ1-1, with 7 bases lining up with TRBD1. This CDR3 comprises 15 residues. J gave up 4 bases and V 5 bases, and 10 bases lay outside the gene matches. CDR1 is MNHEY, CDR2 SVGAGI, per germline. The CDR3 DNA reads TGTGCCAGCAGTCCAGGACAGGTCCAAGCCACTGAAGCTTTCTTT. Translation gives CASSPGQVQATEAFF.

This clone was found once. The V and J genes are TRBV28 and TRBJ2-1; D possibly matches TRBD1 or TRBD2 (6 bases each). CDR1 and CDR2 from the germline V gene are MDHEN and SYDVKM. CDR3 length: 12 residues. V gave up 8 bases and J gave up 8 bases, with 13 bases separating them. The CDR3 nucleotides are TGTGCCAGCCAAGGGGGGCGCTATGAGCAGTTCTTC. Its protein product is CASQGGRYEQFF.

The chain uses TRBV6-6 and TRBJ2-7; D may match TRBD1 or TRBD2 (5 bases each). Germline lookup yields CDR1 MNHNY and CDR2 SVGAGI (reference sequence). CDR3 length equals 12 residues. V was clipped by 11 bases and J by 0 bases, with 11 bases between them. CDR3 DNA: TGTGCCTGTTCAGGGACCTCCTACGAGCAGTACTTC. As protein: CACSGTSYEQYF.

This sequence joins TRBV6-5 and TRBJ1-2; 7 bases agree with TRBD1. Losses at the gene ends were 5 bases for V and 8 bases for J; bases not matched to a gene: 14. This CDR3 is 15 amino acids long. Germline V CDR1 and CDR2: MNHEY, SVGAGI. CDR3 DNA sequence: TGTGCCAGCAGTCCGCCGGGACAGTCCCAAAGGGGCTACACCTTC. The encoded protein is CASSPPGQSQRGYTF.